Below, one TCR beta chain is given with its context. Its antigen is undetermined. A much larger clone lies a single base off, so this may be a read error. These data originate in a study of blood T cells in healthy people across ages. Study-level points and caveats: A roughly linear fall in TCR beta diversity per million T cells was seen with increasing age.

Sample-barcoded 5' priming and a J-beta primer mix drove a second PCR of about 6 to 12 cycles. TCRdb re-called the 5' RACE reads with MiXCR, one entry per CDR3 protein. The sample shows around 900,000 distinct CDR3 sequences, under 35% of them seen only once. Trimming left V 5 bases short and J 2 bases short, with 13 bases between. The CDR3 contains 15 residues. The sequencing sample was made of blood. J is TRBJ2-1 and V is TRBV12-3 or TRBV12-4; the D is unclear. The receptor comes from a woman aged 80 or over in good health. CDR3 nucleotides: TGTGCCAGCAGTCTTAGGACCGGAACCTACAATGAGCAGTTCTTC. Translation: CASSLRTGTYNEQFF.